This T cell receptor (beta chain) was captured in a study of cytomegalovirus exposure and HLA in healthy donors. Details on this clone: The antigen is unknown.

The CDR3 runs 18 residues. Germline values: CDR1 MNHNS, CDR2 SASEGT. Trimming removed 2 bases from V and 7 bases from J; junction bases left unmatched: 12. Primers included in the PCR were 60 Vbeta and 13 Jbeta primers. Original processing notes: Some 11 million of the roughly 77 million unique TCR beta chains counted in a later analysis were shared. Repertoires were generated with immunoSEQ multiplex PCR, while TCRdb's copy carries only in-frame clones and drops some. That table gives V, J and clone size, and the DNA gave D and trimming. The sample contains over 200,000 clones, approximately 84% of which appear only once. Whole-study results and caveats: The classifier was said to identify cytomegalovirus status with high specificity and sensitivity.

This sequence joins TRBV6-1 and TRBJ2-2; 11 bases line up with TRBD2. What was sequenced was PBMCs. The source of this sequence is a woman between 35 and 50 years old in good health and CMV-seronegative. The DNA for the CDR3 is TGTGCCAGCAGTGAAACTAGCGGGGGCCTTGGGAGAGTCGGGGAGCTGTTTTTT. Translation: CASSETSGGLGRVGELFF.